Following are 10 T cell receptor beta chains from one sample sequenced in a study of blood T cell repertoires in COVID-19. Clones were read by immunoSEQ multiplex PCR, and TCRdb kept only the in-frame ones, dropping some. The sample holds some 260,000 clones, about 90% seen once. Material: peripheral blood. Every receptor here comes from a man aged 18 to 35 with active or convalescent COVID-19.

The chain recombines TRBV6-1 with TRBJ2-1, with D possibly matching TRBD2 (5 bases). The germline V and J ends were trimmed by 2 bases and 6 bases, with 14 bases remaining between them. Germline-derived CDR1 and CDR2 are MNHNS and SASEGT. The CDR3 spans 15 residues. CDR3 nucleotides: TGTGCCAGCAGTGAAAGAGATTCACTAGGCAATGAGCAGTTCTTC. Amino acids: CASSERDSLGNEQFF.

The rearrangement joins TRBV2 to TRBJ2-1, with 8 bases identical to TRBD2. Unmatched junction bases numbered 12, after V lost 4 bases and J lost 10 bases. The CDR3 contains 15 residues. Germline loops: CDR1 SNHLY, CDR2 FYNNEI. CDR3 nucleotide sequence: TGTGCCAGCAGTGGCCTAGCGGGTCGGGGGGACGAGCAGTTCTTC. This codes for CASSGLAGRGDEQFF.

The chain uses TRBV5-6 and TRBJ2-2; 10 positions agree with TRBD2. V lost 4 bases, J lost 3 bases, and 3 bases stayed unmatched. Germline V CDR1 and CDR2: SGHDT, YYEEEE. The CDR3 covers 15 residues. For the CDR3, the DNA is TGTGCCAGCAGCGCCGGACTAGCGGACACCGGGGAGCTGTTTTTT. This translates into CASSAGLADTGELFF.

V is TRBV30 and J is TRBJ1-2; 7 nucleotides agree with TRBD1. V lost 4 bases, J lost 0 bases, and 5 bases stayed unmatched. CDR1 and CDR2 (germline): GTSNPN, SVGIG (reference sequence). The CDR3 runs 14 residues. The CDR3 region is CAWTPGTANYGYTF. The CDR3 DNA follows: TGTGCCTGGACCCCCGGGACAGCTAACTATGGCTACACCTTC.

This clone was observed once. The V call is TRBV3-1 (or the pseudogene TRBV3-2), the J call TRBJ2-4, with a tentative D call TRBD1 (6 bases). The CDR3 sequence is 17 residues long. With 3 bases removed from V and 1 base from J, the gap between germline ends came to 16 bases. Germline values: CDR1 LGHDT, CDR2 YNNKEL (reference sequence). CDR3 loop: CASSQEQGRWAKNIQYF. The CDR3, as DNA: TGTGCCAGCAGCCAGGAACAGGGAAGGTGGGCCAAAAACATTCAGTACTTC.

V usage is TRBV10-3 and J usage is TRBJ2-3; 7 nucleotides agree with TRBD1. The CDR3 length is 17 residues. V shed 0 bases, J shed 0 bases, and the junction held 6 bases outside the gene matches. CDR1 is ENHRY, CDR2 SYGVKD, per germline. The CDR3, as DNA: TGTGCCATCAGTGAGTCAGAGACAGGGTGGAGCACAGATACGCAGTATTTT. Protein product: CAISESETGWSTDTQYF.

This chain links TRBV5-1 with TRBJ2-7; 9 bases align to TRBD2. This CDR3 contains 14 residues. V was pared by 5 bases and J by 3 bases, with 6 bases of the junction left unmatched. CDR1 and CDR2 (germline): SGHRS, YFSETQ. As DNA, the CDR3 is TGCGCCAGCAGTTTAGCGGGAGAACTCTACGAGCAGTACTTC. The encoded protein is CASSLAGELYEQYF.

This chain links TRBV2 with TRBJ2-3; the match to TRBD2 covers 11 bases. The length of the CDR3 is 14 residues. CDR1 is SNHLY, CDR2 FYNNEI, per germline. Germline trimming cut 5 bases from V and 5 bases from J; bases unmatched to any gene: 3. The CDR3 sequence: CASSPGLAVDTQYF. CDR3 nucleotide sequence: TGTGCCAGCAGTCCGGGACTAGCGGTAGATACGCAGTATTTT.

The chain couples TRBV13 to TRBJ2-1; D remains unclear. V lost 0 bases and J lost 6, with 3 bases in between. The germline V gene has CDR1 PRHDT and CDR2 FYEKMQ (reference sequence). The CDR3 consists of 12 residues. This CDR3 reads CASSLGLNEQFF. The CDR3 DNA follows: TGTGCCAGCAGCTTAGGTCTCAATGAGCAGTTCTTC.

The V gene is TRBV7-3, the J gene TRBJ2-7; 7 positions match TRBD1. In germline, CDR1 is SGHTA, CDR2 FQGTGA. Trimming took 5 bases from V and 4 from J; bases not matched to a gene: 11. This CDR3 is built from 15 residues. The CDR3 here is CASSHSGGTAYEQYF. The CDR3 nucleotides are TGTGCCAGCAGCCACTCGGGTGGGACAGCTTACGAGCAGTACTTC.